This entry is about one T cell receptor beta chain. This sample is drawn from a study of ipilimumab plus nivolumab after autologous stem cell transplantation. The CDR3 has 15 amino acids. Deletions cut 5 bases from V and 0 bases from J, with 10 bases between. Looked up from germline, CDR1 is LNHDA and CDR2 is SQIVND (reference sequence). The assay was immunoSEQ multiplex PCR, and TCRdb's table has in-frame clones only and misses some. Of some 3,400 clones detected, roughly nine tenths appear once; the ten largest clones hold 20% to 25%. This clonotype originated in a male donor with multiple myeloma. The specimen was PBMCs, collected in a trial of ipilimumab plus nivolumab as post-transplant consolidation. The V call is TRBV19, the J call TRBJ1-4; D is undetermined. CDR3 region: CASSVFGATNEKLFF. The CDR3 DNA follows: TGTGCCAGTAGTGTATTCGGTGCAACTAATGAAAAACTGTTTTTT.